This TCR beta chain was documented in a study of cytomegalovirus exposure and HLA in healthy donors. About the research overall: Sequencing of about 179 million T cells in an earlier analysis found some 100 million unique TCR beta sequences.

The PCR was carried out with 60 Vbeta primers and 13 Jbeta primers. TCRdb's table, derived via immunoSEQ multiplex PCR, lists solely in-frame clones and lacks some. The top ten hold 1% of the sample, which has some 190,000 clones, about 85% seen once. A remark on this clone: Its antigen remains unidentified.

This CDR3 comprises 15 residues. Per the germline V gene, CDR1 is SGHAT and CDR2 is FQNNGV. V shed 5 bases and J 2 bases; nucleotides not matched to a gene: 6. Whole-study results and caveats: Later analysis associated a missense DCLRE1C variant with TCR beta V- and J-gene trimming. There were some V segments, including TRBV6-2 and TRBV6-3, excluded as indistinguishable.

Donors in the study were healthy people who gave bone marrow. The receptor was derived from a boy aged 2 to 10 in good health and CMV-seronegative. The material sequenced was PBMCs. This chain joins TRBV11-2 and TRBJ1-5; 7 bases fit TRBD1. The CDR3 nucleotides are TGTGCCAGCAGCCCCCTGACAGGGCGCAATCAGCCCCAGCATTTT. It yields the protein CASSPLTGRNQPQHF.